The 3 T cell receptor beta chains presented below share a single source sample, sequenced in a study of radiation and T cells in renal cell carcinoma. Specified time point: blood 4 weeks post-SBRT, at nephrectomy. Treatment meaning: 15 Gy SBRT to primary tumor, nephrectomy 4 weeks later. TCRdb's copy holds only in-frame clones and misses some; the assay was immunoSEQ multiplex PCR. Of 120,000 to 150,000 clones detected, approximately 86% appear once; the ten largest clones hold less than 20%. The source material was blood, sampled from a patient whose treatment included radiotherapy and nephrectomy. The source of these receptors is a woman between 50 and 59 years old with renal cell carcinoma.

This chain connects TRBV5-4 to TRBJ2-7; TRBD2 might be the D (6 bases). This CDR3 has 16 amino acids. Germline V gene sequence: CDR1 SGHNT, CDR2 YYREEE (reference sequence). The V end lost 1 base, the J end lost 2 bases, and 16 bases lay between the germline ends. The CDR3 spells CASSLIIQSGAYEQYF. The CDR3 region has the DNA TGTGCCAGCAGCTTGATAATACAATCGGGGGCCTACGAGCAGTACTTC.

The chain couples TRBV7-2 to TRBJ1-2; unclear D gene. The CDR3 runs 13 residues. CDR1 is SGHTA and CDR2 is FQGNSA in the germline V gene. Trimming shortened V by 6 bases and J by 5 bases, and 13 bases separated the two germline ends. The CDR3 loop is CASRSPGGYGYTF. As DNA, the CDR3 is TGTGCCAGCAGGTCCCCAGGAGGATATGGCTACACCTTC.

CDR3 amino acids: CASSPESFLPEAFF. Written as DNA, the CDR3 is TGTGCCAGCTCCCCGGAATCCTTTTTGCCTGAAGCTTTCTTT. The chain is built from TRBV18 and TRBJ1-1; no reliable D call. This CDR3 is built from 14 residues. The V and J ends lost 6 bases and 6 bases respectively, with 17 bases between them. CDR1 and CDR2 from the germline V gene are KGHSH and LQKENI.